This T cell receptor (beta chain) derives from a study of beta chain features in type 1 diabetes (dated by TCRdb to the late 2010s). Concerning the study at large: Mean age, gender distribution, total cell number and subset yield did not differ between patients and healthy donors. Across all samples, 107,917,701 sorted cells were examined, and cell number per subset correlated strongly with RNA yield. In the study, TCRB repertoires of sorted circulating CD4+ T cell subsets from recently diagnosed type 1 diabetes patients were compared with those of matched healthy donors. Naive and central memory subsets were obtained from all 30 or so donors, but regulatory and stem cell-like memory subsets were isolated from only 8 patients and roughly eight healthy donors.

This clone was counted a few times. Its antigen is unknown. No clone much larger than this one lies a single base away; base qualities are absent. The CDR3 numbers 14 residues from cysteine through phenylalanine. Kept here is only the CDR3 DNA, which spans 42 bases and is read in frame from base 1. V is pared back by 5 bases and J by 0 bases, with 10 bases lying between the germline termini. CDR1 and CDR2, per the germline V gene, are WSHSY and SAAADI. The entire isolated RNA was reverse transcribed using the High Capacity cDNA Reverse Transcription Kit, and thus expressed TCRB transcripts were sequenced. Deep immunoSEQ sequencing was performed on naive, central memory and regulatory T cell samples, with an average of roughly 4 million total reads per sample. After sorted cells were lysed in RLT buffer, RNA was extracted with DNase-treated RNeasy Micro or Mini kits, with the choice depending on cell number. Each cell subset was processed on its own to prevent cross-contamination, while patient and healthy donor samples were processed together. Using the immunoSEQ multiplex PCR, TCRB sequences were amplified from cDNA into 87-bp fragments spanning the CDR3 region. Sequencing of the amplicons was done on the Illumina HiSeq platform. Per the original workflow: Synthetic template baselines were used to correct PCR bias computationally, reads within Hamming distance 2 were collapsed together, and singletons that could not be merged were discarded. Reads were aligned against IMGT to assign V, D and J genes, CDR3 length and insertions or deletions at six rearrangement sites. Within each subset, clonotype counts were normalized to the number of sorted cells before true diversity and Gini coefficients were calculated with the tcR R package. Repertoire sharing was quantified using the overlap coefficient calculated on TCRB nucleotide sequences. Out-of-frame TCRB sequences from naive cells were analyzed as a proxy for the pre-selection repertoire. TCRdb retrieved this table from immuneACCESS and kept in-frame rearrangements only. Not all clones are present; in checked studies, unresolved V genes account for under half, and no reason is known for the remainder. V, J and clone size were drawn from that table, and D and trimming were deduced from the DNA. The sample records 430,000 or so clones, about an eighth of which are singletons. The ten largest make up more than 0.045% of the sample.

Each donor gave one peripheral blood draw, averaging about 120 mL, which was collected into heparinised tubes. Using a panel that included CD45RO, CCR7, CD25, CD127, CD95 and CD27, naive, central memory, regulatory and stem cell-like memory CD4+ T cells were sorted on a BD FACSAria II. A purity above 98% was achieved for all sorted populations. PBMCs were isolated immediately by Lymphoprep density gradient centrifugation and stained directly without culture. To minimize batch effects, samples were stained and sorted in pairs, one healthy donor with one patient per experiment. Summary of the overall study and its limitations: At VDJ recombination sites, type 1 diabetes patients had fewer insertions and more deleted nucleotides, which implies abnormalities in thymic rearrangement. Because the HLA sub-analyses included only small numbers of individuals, any influence of HLA type on TCRB rearrangement was left unresolved. Because cDNA was sequenced instead of genomic DNA, activated cells with high expression could be over-represented, although the groups did not differ in activation or CD3 levels. Naive, central memory and regulatory TCRB repertoires appeared to be more similar among patients than among healthy donors. Shorter templates might have been favored by PCR, but patient and control samples were amplified and corrected together, so both groups would have been affected equally by any skew. In all four CD4+ subsets, TCRB CDR3 length was moderately but significantly shorter in type 1 diabetes patients.

Material for sequencing was naive CD4+ T cells from blood. The cell subset or site label, as the study defines it: true naive CD4+ T cells. The source of this sequence is a woman under 30 in good health. The chain couples TRBV10-2 to TRBJ1-1; the D gene assignment is ambiguous. CDR3 reads: CASSHGRMNTEAFF. In nucleotide form, the sequence is TGCGCCAGCAGTCATGGACGGATGAACACTGAAGCTTTCTTT.